This T cell receptor (beta chain) derives from a study of T cell repertoires in cytomegalovirus infection. Study context: CMV infection plus the matching HLA type was flagged by public TCR beta signatures. Study-wide results and limits: The response measured ex vivo was dominated by TCR beta clonotypes (HLA-C-restricted and CMV-specific). Identification of carriers of CMV plus the relevant HLA was performed using cumulative public TCR beta family frequency.

TCRdb called the reads again in MiXCR, with one record for every CDR3 protein. The profile covers about 830,000 distinct CDR3 sequences, with approximately 32% appearing a single time and 9.5% to 15% taken by the ten largest. Germline CDR1 reads SNHLY; CDR2 reads FYNNEI. The CDR3 sequence is 14 residues long. As concerns this clonotype: Antigen: not known. Compared with germline, one end of the junction differs, possibly owing to a read error.

This clonotype was sampled from a human donor in good health (CMV status not recorded). Some clones in this sample may be carry-over from other donors' samples. The chain joins TRBV2 to TRBJ2-7, with TRBD2 matching over 11 bases. The source material was cultured CD8+ T cells from PBMCs, sampled from culture after CMV antigen stimulation. CDR3 DNA: TGTGCCAGCAGTGCTCTAGCGGGGGGCTACGGGCAGTACTTC. It encodes CASSALAGGYGQYF. Filled out from reference TRBV2 and TRBJ2-7, the complete variable domain reads EPEVTQTPSHQVTQMGQEVILRCVPISNHLYFYWYRQILGQKVEFLVSFYNNEISEKSEIFDDQFSVERPDGSNFTLKIRSTKLEDSAMYFCASSALAGGYGQYFGPGTRLTVT.